This T cell receptor (beta chain) stems from a study of identifying expanded T cells in peripheral blood. Healthy donors had no documented immune events, such as infections, while sampled. Regarding the study as a whole: Technical replicates showed around 1.2 changed clones; around 2 weeks roughly 15; four weeks 19. Across healthy donors, higher total template counts meant significantly greater approximately two-week count variance.

In the case of this clone: Its specificity is not known.

The CDR3 has 15 residues. The V end was cut by 0 bases, the J end by 2 bases, with 11 bases between. Germline values: CDR1 SGHNT, CDR2 YYREEE (reference sequence). Repertoires were generated with immunoSEQ multiplex PCR, while TCRdb's copy carries only in-frame clones and drops some. This sample has about 82,000 clones, with approximately 90% found just once. Sequencing used blood. The chain is built from TRBV5-4 and TRBJ1-1, with D maybe TRBD1 (5 bases). The clonotype originates from a person between 18 and 75 years old in good health. The CDR3 is CASSLAGHTNTEAFF. In DNA, the CDR3 is TGTGCCAGCAGCTTGGCCGGACACACAAACACTGAAGCTTTCTTT.